The present T cell receptor (beta chain) was sequenced within a study of T cells after yellow fever vaccination. Trimming pared 11 bases from V and 10 bases from J, leaving 18 bases between. The CDR3 consists of 12 residues. Germline V CDR1 and CDR2: SGHTA, FQGNSA. TCRdb re-derived calls from the 5' RACE reads in MiXCR, one entry per CDR3 protein. The data show 170,000 or so distinct CDR3 sequences, roughly 6.4% seen once. This clonotype was recorded many times. The chain is built from TRBV7-2 and TRBJ2-1, with D hard to call. The specimen comprised CD4+ T cells sorted from PBMCs, sampled on the day of the first yellow fever vaccination. This TCR was sampled from a man aged 18-30 years who received the YFV17D yellow fever vaccine. The CDR3, as DNA: TGTGCCGGATCCGGGCCCCAGGCCGAGCAGTTCTTC. Its protein is CAGSGPQAEQFF.